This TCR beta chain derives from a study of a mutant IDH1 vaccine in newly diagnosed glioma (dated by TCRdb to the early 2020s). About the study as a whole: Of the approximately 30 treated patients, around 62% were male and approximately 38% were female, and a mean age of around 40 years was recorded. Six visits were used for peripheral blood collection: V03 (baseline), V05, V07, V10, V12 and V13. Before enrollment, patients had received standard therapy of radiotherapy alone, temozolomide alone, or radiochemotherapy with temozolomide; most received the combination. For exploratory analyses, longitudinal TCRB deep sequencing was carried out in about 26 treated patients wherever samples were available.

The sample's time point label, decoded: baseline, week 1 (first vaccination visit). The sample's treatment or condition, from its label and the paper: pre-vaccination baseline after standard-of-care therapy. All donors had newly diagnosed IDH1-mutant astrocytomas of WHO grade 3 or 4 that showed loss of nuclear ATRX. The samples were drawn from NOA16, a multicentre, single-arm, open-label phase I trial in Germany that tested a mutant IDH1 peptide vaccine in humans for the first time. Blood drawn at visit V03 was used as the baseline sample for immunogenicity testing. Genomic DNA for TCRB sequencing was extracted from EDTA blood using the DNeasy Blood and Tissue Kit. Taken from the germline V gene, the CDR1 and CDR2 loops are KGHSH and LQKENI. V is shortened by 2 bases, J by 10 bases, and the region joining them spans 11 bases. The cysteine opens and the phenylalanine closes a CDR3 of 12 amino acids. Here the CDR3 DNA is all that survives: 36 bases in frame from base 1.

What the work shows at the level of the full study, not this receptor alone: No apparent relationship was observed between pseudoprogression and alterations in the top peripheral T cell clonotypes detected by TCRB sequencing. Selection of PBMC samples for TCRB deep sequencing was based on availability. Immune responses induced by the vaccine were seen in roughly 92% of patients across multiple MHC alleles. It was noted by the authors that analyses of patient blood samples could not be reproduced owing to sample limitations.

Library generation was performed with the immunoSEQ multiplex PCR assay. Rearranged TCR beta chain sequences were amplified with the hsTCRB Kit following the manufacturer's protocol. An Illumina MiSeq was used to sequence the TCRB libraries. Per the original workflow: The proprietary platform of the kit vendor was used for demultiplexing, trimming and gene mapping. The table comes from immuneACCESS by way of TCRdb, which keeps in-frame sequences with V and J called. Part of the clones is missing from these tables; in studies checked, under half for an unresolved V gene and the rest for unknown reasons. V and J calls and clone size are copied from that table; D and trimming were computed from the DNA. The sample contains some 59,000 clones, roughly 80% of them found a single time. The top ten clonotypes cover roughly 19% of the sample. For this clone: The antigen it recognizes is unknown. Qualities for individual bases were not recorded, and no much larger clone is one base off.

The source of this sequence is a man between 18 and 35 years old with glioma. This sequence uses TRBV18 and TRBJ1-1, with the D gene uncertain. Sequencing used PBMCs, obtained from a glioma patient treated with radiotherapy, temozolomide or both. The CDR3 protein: CASSPEGSLAFF. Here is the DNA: TGTGCCAGCTCACCAGAGGGCTCTTTAGCTTTCTTT.